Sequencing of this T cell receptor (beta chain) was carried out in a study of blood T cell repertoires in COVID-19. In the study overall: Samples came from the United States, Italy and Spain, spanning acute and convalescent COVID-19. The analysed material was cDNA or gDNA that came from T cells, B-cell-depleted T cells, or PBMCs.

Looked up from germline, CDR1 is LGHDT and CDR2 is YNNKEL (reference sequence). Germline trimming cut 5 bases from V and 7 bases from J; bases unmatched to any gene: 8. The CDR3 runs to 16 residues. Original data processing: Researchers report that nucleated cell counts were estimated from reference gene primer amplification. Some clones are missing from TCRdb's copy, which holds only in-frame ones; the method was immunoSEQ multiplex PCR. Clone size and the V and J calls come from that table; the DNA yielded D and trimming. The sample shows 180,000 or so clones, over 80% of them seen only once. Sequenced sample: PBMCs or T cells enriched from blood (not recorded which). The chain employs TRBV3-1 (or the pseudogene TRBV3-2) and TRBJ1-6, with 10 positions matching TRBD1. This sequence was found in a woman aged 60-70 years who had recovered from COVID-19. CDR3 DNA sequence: TGTGCCAGCAGCTACGGGACAGGGGTACTCAATTCACCCCTCCACTTT. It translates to CASSYGTGVLNSPLHF.